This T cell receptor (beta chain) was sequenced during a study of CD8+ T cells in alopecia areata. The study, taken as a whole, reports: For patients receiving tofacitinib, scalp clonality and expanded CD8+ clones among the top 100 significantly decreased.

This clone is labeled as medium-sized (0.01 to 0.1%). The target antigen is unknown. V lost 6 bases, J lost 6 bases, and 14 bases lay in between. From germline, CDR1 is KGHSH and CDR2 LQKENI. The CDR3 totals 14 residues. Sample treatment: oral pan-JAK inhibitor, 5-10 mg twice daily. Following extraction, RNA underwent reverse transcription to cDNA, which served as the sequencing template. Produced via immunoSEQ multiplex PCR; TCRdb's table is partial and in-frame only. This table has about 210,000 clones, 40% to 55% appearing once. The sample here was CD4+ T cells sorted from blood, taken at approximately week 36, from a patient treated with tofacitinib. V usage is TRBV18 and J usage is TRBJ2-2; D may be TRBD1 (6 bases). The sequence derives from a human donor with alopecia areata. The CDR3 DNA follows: TGTGCCAGCTCTCCAGAGAGGGGGTCCGGGGAGCTGTTTTTT. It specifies CASSPERGSGELFF.